This record covers a single TCR beta chain. Its specificity is not known. The read is 3 residues too short to cover the CDR3 end, so that end is filled in from the germline J gene. Libraries were prepared by immunoSEQ multiplex PCR; TCRdb keeps only in-frame clonotypes and omits some of them. This table lists roughly 5,300 clones. The nonmyeloablative bone marrow transplants came from related graft donors, with transient mixed chimerism. This CDR3 is 14 amino acids long. Between the trimmed V and J ends, which lost 5 bases and 7 bases, there was a span of 15 bases. In germline, CDR1 is LNHDA, CDR2 SQIVND (reference sequence). The data originate from a study of Tregs in tolerant kidney transplant recipients. Study findings and constraints: Activated donor B cell expansion appeared to reveal the most relevant donor-specific TCRbeta repertoire. No direct test of biological reproducibility was done here. Donor-specific Treg expansion exceeded global Treg expansion in tolerant patients, suggesting antigen drive. Nucleotide sequences could not be compared across some patients' samples due to primer changes.

This receptor was taken from a human patient who received a combined kidney and bone marrow transplant. Some T cells may have come from the graft donor. The sample here was CD4+ T cells from blood (PBMCs), taken roughly 15 months after the transplant. The chain employs TRBV19 and TRBJ2-1; possible D gene TRBD2, 6 bases. CDR3 residues: CASSVPGLLNEQFF. The CDR3 DNA, read in part, is TGTGCCAGTAGTGTCCCGGGACTCCTTAATGAG.